What follows describes a single T cell receptor beta chain. These data come from a study of blood T cell repertoires in COVID-19. Across the study: Samples came from the United States, Italy and Spain, spanning acute and convalescent COVID-19. From T cells, B-cell-depleted T cells, or PBMCs came the material, which was cDNA or gDNA.

Deletions cut 4 bases from V and 4 bases from J, with 12 bases between. This CDR3 comprises 14 residues. Germline V gives CDR1 SGDLS, CDR2 YYNGEE. Here immunoSEQ multiplex PCR was the method, and the copy in TCRdb shows in-frame clones only, minus some. The data contain roughly 300,000 clones, roughly 88% of them singletons. This sequence was found in a woman in her 50s with acute or convalescent COVID-19. The sequencing input was peripheral blood. The chain uses TRBV9 and TRBJ1-3, with a weak D call TRBD1 (6 bases). This chain's CDR3 is CASSSRDIGNTIYF. The CDR3 DNA is TGTGCCAGCAGCTCCCGGGACATCGGAAACACCATATATTTT.